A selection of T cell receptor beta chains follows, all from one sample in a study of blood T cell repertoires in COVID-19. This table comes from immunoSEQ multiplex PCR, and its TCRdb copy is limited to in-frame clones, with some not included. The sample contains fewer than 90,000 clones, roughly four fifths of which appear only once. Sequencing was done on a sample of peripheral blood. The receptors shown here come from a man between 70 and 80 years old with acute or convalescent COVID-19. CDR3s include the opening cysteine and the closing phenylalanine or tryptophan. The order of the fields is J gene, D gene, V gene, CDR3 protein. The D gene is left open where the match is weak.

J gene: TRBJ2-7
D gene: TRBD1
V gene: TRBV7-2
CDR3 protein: CASSPGQGAYEQYF

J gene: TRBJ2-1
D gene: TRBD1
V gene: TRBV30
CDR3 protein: CAWNHRGEDEQFF

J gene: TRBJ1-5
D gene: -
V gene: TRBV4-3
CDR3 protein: CASSQEARARQPQHF

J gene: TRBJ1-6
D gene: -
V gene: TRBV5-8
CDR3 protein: CASTARGYNSPLHF

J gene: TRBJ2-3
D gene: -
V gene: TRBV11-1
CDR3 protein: CASSRQTDTQYF

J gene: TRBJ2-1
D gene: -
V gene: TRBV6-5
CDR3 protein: CASRRILRKNNEQFF

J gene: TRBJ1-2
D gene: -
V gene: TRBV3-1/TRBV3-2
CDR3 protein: CASSQRGFYGYTF

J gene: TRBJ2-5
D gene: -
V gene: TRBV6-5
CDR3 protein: CASSYPLYLETQYF

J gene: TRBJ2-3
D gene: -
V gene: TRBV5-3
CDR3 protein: CARSLASQEGTDTQYF

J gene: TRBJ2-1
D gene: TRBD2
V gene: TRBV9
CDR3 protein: CASSFIPGEGNEQFF

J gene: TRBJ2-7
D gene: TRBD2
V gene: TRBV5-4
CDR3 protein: CASSLGLAGGYEQYF

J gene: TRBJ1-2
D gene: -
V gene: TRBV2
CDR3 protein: CASSYSGYGYTF

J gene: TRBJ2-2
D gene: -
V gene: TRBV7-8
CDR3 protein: CASSLMGQNTGELFF

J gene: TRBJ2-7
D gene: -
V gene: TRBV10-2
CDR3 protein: CASSPGHNYEQYF

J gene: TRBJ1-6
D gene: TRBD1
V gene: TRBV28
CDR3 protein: CASSLLMTGTSPLHF

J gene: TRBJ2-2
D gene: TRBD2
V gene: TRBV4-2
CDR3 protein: CASTSSGGGNTGELFF